The subject of this entry is one TCR beta chain. This sample is part of a study of Ad26.COV2.S vaccination and SARS-CoV-2 variants. The wider study: Sample donor was a member of the COV1001 Ad26.COV2.S trial arm. The authors gave Ad26.COV2.S intramuscularly, either once or twice 56 days apart.

The CDR3 length is 16 residues. With V trimmed by 10 bases and J by 3 bases, 12 bases remained unmatched. Germline CDR1 reads MDHEN; CDR2 reads SYDVKM. Treatment defined: around 19 received Ad26.COV2.S at low or high dose, single or two shots; 5 received placebo; per-sample allocation not given. Day 63 after the first injection of vaccine or placebo was the sampling time. A Boston donor was an adult aged 18-55 years. Using immunoSEQ multiplex PCR, the repertoire was profiled, and TCRdb retains in-frame clones only, with some absent. The sample has 350,000 to 500,000 clones; 80% to 95% are singletons. This receptor was identified in a person aged 18-65 years who received the Ad26.COV2.S COVID-19 vaccine or a placebo. The rearrangement uses TRBV28 and TRBJ1-4; the match to TRBD1 covers 9 bases. Sequences were derived from peripheral blood, sampled in a trial of Ad26.COV2.S vaccine versus placebo. CDR3: CATTATGGTSNEKLFF. The CDR3 bases are TGTGCCACCACTGCGACAGGGGGAACTTCTAATGAAAAACTGTTTTTT.